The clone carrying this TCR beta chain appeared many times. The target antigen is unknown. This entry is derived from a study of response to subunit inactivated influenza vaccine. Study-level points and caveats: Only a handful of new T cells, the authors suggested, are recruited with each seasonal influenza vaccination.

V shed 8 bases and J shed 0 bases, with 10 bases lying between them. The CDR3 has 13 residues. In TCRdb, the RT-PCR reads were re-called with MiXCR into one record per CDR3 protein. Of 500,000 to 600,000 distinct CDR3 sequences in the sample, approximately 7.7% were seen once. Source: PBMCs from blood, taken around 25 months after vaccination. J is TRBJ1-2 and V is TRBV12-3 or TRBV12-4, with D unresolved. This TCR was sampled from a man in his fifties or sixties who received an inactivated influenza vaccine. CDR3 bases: TGTGCCAGCCGGGATAGTTCTAACTATGGCTACACCTTC. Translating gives CASRDSSNYGYTF.